Listed below are T cell receptor beta chains from one sample, sequenced in a study of blood T cells in healthy people across ages. From the 5' RACE reads, TCRdb called clonotypes with MiXCR, one entry per CDR3 protein. This sample has around 790,000 distinct CDR3 sequences; around 45% occur once, and the top ten carry under 20%. Material for sequencing was blood. The receptors stem from a man between 60 and 75 years old in good health. Each CDR3 is given without its conserved first and last residue.

v_gene	j_gene	CDR3aa
TRBV7-2	TRBJ1-2	ASSDRTGYFNGYT
TRBV15	TRBJ2-6	ATSRVGGVSGANVLT
TRBV6-6	TRBJ2-7	ASSYSGLAGAYNEQY
TRBV5-6	TRBJ1-6	ASSLTWSSYNSPLH
TRBV24-1	TRBJ2-2	ATSGVSTGELF
TRBV6-5	TRBJ1-6	ASSYRPGNSPLH
TRBV5-1	TRBJ1-2	ASSFGAAQNYGYT
TRBV7-2	TRBJ1-4	ASSPTGQGQTNEKLF
TRBV13	TRBJ2-5	ASSFDMGETQY
TRBV2	TRBJ2-1	ASTDPRASGVDCNEQF
TRBV27	TRBJ2-7	ASSLSPRTPSYEQY
TRBV5-1	TRBJ2-1	ASARVGGNEQF
TRBV10-2	TRBJ2-3	ASSRQVAGDSWDTQY
TRBV20-1	TRBJ1-2	SARAQPLSYGYT
TRBV7-9	TRBJ1-4	ASSLGGQGGSEKLF
TRBV24-1	TRBJ2-1	ATSDTGLSNNEQF
TRBV9	TRBJ2-3	ASSVVRSTDTQY
TRBV10-2	TRBJ2-1	ASSKLGTGHEQF
TRBV7-2	-	ASSLRSPSSEQY
TRBV12-3/TRBV12-4	TRBJ1-1	ASNSRANTEAF
TRBV10-2	TRBJ1-4	ASSGGLATNEKLF
TRBV15	TRBJ2-3	ATSRDTGLTDTQY
TRBV7-2	TRBJ2-2	ASSLAWLSGGANTGELF
TRBV20-1	TRBJ2-1	SARTLAGESYNEQF
TRBV2	TRBJ1-4	ASRGPQGAPTNEKLF
TRBV7-2	TRBJ2-3	ASSLSIDSTDTQY
TRBV5-1	TRBJ2-7	ASSPGQGICEQY
TRBV19	-	ASSIFGGSSYNEQY
TRBV12-3/TRBV12-4	TRBJ1-5	ASSYYMGQPQH